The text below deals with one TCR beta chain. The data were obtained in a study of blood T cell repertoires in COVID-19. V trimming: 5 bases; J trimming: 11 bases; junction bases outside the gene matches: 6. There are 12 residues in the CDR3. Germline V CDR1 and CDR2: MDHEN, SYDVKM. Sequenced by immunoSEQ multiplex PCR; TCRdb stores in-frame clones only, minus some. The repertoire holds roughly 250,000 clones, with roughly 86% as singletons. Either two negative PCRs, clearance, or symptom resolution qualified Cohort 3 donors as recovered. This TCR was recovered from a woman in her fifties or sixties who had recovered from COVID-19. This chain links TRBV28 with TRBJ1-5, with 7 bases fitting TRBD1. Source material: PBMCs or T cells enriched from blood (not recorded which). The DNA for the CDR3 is TGTGCCAGCAGTCCATTACAGGGGACCCAGCATTTT. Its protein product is CASSPLQGTQHF.